The next 5 T cell receptor beta chains were all read from a single sample in a study of blood T cell repertoires in COVID-19 (dated by TCRdb to 2019 to 2021). Library preparation used the immunoSEQ multiplex PCR assay. TCRdb re-hosts the immuneACCESS table, in-frame sequences only. Its copies lack some clones; in the studies checked, an unresolved V gene accounts for under half of them, and the cause for the rest is not known. Recorded for this sample are 250,000 or so clones; 86% of them occurred a single time. The ten largest clones represent around 2.9% of the sample. The sequenced material came from peripheral blood. The receptors originated from a woman aged 30 to 39 with active or convalescent COVID-19.

This chain links TRBV19 with TRBJ2-1; TRBD2 is a possible D gene (5 bases). Between the trimmed V and J ends, which lost 5 bases and 0 bases, there was a span of 14 bases. Germline CDR1 and CDR2: LNHDA and SQIVND (reference sequence). The CDR3 sequence is 16 residues long. This CDR3 is CASSQSRGSSYNEQFF. CDR3 DNA sequence: TGTGCCAGTAGTCAATCACGGGGAAGCTCCTACAATGAGCAGTTCTTC. Variable domain in full (rest from reference TRBV19 and TRBJ2-1): DGGITQSPKYLFRKEGQNVTLSCEQNLNHDAMYWYRQDPGQGLRLIYYSQIVNDFQKGDIAEGYSVSREKKESFPLTVTSAQKNPTAFYLCASSQSRGSSYNEQFFGPGTRLTVL.

This clone occurred a few times. The genes are TRBV27 and TRBJ2-5; 8 bases fit TRBD1. The germline CDR1 and CDR2 sequences are MNHEY and SMNVEV (reference sequence). The CDR3 is 15 amino acids. The J segment lost 5 bases and the V segment lost 8 bases, leaving 13 bases of the junction unmatched. CDR3 loop: CASCYLSGGCETQYF. The CDR3 region has the DNA TGTGCCAGCTGTTACCTATCAGGGGGCTGTGAGACCCAGTACTTC.

The genes are TRBV7-2 and TRBJ2-5; 14 positions match TRBD2. V lost 4 bases to trimming and J lost 2 bases; unmatched junction nucleotides: 6. This CDR3 has 17 residues. Germline V gene sequence: CDR1 SGHTA, CDR2 FQGNSA. The CDR3, as DNA: TGTGCCAGCAGCTACCGCGGGACTAGCGGGGGTCAAGAGACCCAGTACTTC. Amino acids: CASSYRGTSGGQETQYF.

This clone has just one count. DNA of the CDR3: TGCGCCAGCAGCCCCGCGGGGTTAGGCCACTATGGCTACACCTTC. Its translation is CASSPAGLGHYGYTF. The genes are TRBV5-1 and TRBJ1-2; D gene ambiguous. The CDR3 contains 15 residues. Germline loops: CDR1 SGHRS, CDR2 YFSETQ. Trimming cost V 4 bases and J 3 bases, with 16 bases left between them.

This clone has a handful of counts. The rearrangement uses TRBV4-3 and TRBJ2-1; a possible D gene is TRBD1 (6 bases). The germline CDR1 and CDR2 sequences are LGHNA and YSLEER. V lost 5 bases, J lost 6 bases, and 17 bases lay in between. This CDR3 is 15 amino acids long. Here the CDR3 DNA reads TGCGCCAGCAGCTACGGCCCGACAGGCCCCAATGAGCAGTTCTTC. As protein: CASSYGPTGPNEQFF.